This T cell receptor beta chain was captured in a study of human T cells and chemical hapten exposure. Looking at the study overall: Patch tests delivered 0.01% DPC to the upper back and were evaluated at 6 days.

TCRdb called the RACE reads again in MiXCR, with one record for every CDR3 protein. The table includes about 360,000 distinct CDR3 sequences, around 7% detected once. The time point here: patch test 1, 2 weeks after DPC sensitization. Treatment: therapeutic diphenylcyclopropenone sensitization with weekly scalp DPC. The study drew its donors from alopecia patients who were 18 to 70 years old and suitable for DPC. This CDR3 comprises 12 residues. The V gene lost 6 bases and the J gene lost 5 bases, with 13 bases spanning the gap. In germline, CDR1 is SQVTM, CDR2 ANQGSEA. This clonotype was seen a handful of times.

Sequenced here: whole blood, sampled in connection with sensitization to the hapten diphenylcyclopropenone (DPC). V usage is TRBV29-1 and J usage is TRBJ1-1, with D possibly being TRBD1 (5 bases). The TCR sequence derives from a woman aged 18-29 years with alopecia areata. Some clones in this sample may be carry-over from other donors' samples. The CDR3 is CSVEAGTTEAFF. The DNA of the CDR3 is TGCAGCGTGGAGGCAGGGACGACTGAAGCTTTCTTT.